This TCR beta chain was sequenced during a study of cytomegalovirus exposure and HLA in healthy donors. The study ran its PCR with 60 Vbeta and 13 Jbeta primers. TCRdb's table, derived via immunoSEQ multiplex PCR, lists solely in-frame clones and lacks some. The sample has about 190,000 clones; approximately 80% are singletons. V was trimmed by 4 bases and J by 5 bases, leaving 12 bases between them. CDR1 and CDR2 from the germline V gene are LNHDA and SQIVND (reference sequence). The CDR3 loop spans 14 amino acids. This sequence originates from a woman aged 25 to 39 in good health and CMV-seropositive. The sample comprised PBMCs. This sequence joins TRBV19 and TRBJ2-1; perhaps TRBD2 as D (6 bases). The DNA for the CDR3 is TGTGCCAGTAGTACTAACTGGGGGGACAATGAGCAGTTCTTC. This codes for CASSTNWGDNEQFF.